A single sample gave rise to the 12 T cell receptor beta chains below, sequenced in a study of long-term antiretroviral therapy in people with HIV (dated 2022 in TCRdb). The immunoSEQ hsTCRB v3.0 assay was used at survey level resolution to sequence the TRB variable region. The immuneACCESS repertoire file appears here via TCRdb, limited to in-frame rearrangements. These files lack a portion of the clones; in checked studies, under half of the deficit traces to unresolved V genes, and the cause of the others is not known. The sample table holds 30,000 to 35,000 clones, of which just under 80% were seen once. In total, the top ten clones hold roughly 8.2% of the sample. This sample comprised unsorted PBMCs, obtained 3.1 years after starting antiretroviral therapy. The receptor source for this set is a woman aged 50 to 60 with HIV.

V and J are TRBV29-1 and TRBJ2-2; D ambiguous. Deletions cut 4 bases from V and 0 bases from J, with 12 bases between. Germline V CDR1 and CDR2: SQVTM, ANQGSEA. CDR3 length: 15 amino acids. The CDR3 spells CSVVLVTSNTGELFF. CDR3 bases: TGCAGCGTTGTGCTAGTCACTTCGAACACCGGGGAGCTGTTTTTT.

The CDR3: CASSVLGQETQYF. CDR3 in DNA: TGCGCCAGCAGCGTCCTCGGACAAGAGACCCAGTACTTC. The chain couples TRBV5-1 to TRBJ2-5, with D unresolved. The CDR3 consists of 13 residues. The ends were cut back, 4 bases at V and 2 bases at J, with 9 bases in the middle. Germline V gene data show CDR1 as SGHRS and CDR2 as YFSETQ.

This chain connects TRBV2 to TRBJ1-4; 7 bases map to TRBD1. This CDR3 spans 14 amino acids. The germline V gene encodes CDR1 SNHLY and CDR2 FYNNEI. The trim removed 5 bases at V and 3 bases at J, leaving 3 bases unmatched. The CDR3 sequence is CASSSRGANEKLFF. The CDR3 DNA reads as TGTGCCAGCAGTTCCAGGGGGGCTAATGAAAAACTGTTTTTT.

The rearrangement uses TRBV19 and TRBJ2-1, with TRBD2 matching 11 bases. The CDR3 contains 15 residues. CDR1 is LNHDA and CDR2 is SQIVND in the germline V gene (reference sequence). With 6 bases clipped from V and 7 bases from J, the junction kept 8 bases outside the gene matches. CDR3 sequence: CASSTAGTSGNEQFF. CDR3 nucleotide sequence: TGTGCCAGTAGCACAGCCGGGACTAGCGGAAATGAGCAGTTCTTC.

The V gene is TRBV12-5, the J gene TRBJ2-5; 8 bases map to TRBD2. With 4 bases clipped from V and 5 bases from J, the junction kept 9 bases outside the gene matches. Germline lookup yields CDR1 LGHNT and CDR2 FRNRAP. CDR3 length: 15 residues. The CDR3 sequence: CASGSRAGGLETQYF. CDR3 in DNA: TGTGCTAGTGGTTCCAGGGCGGGGGGCCTGGAGACCCAGTACTTC.

CDR3 region: CAWSWTGAGELFF. DNA for the CDR3: TGTGCCTGGTCCTGGACAGGGGCCGGGGAGCTGTTTTTT. The V gene is TRBV30, the J gene TRBJ2-2, with TRBD1 matching 9 bases. Germline V CDR1 and CDR2: GTSNPN, SVGIG (reference sequence). CDR3 length: 13 amino acids. J gave up 6 bases and V 5 bases, and 4 bases lay outside the gene matches.

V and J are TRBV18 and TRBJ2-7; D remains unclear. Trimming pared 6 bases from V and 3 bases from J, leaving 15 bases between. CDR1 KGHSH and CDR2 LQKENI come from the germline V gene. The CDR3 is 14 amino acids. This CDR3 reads CASSPPGPLYEQYF. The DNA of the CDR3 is TGTGCCAGCTCGCCGCCCGGCCCCCTCTACGAGCAGTACTTC.

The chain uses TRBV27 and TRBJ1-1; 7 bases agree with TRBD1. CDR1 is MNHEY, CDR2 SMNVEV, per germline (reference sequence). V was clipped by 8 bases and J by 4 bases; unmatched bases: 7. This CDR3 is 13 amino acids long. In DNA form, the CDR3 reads TGTGCCAGCTCCCAGGGGGTGGGCACTGAAGCTTTCTTT. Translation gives CASSQGVGTEAFF.

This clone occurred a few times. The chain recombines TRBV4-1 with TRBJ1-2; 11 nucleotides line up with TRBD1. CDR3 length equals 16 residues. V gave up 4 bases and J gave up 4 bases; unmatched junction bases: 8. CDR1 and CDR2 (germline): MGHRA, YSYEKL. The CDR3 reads CASSLDRGRQFYGYTF. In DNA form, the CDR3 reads TGCGCCAGCAGCCTGGACAGGGGGCGACAATTCTATGGCTACACCTTC.

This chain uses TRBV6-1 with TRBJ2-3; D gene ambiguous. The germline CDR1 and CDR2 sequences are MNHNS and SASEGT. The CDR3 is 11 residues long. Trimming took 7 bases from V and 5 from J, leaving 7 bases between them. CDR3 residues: CASNNRDTQYF. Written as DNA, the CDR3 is TGTGCCAGCAACAACAGAGATACGCAGTATTTT.

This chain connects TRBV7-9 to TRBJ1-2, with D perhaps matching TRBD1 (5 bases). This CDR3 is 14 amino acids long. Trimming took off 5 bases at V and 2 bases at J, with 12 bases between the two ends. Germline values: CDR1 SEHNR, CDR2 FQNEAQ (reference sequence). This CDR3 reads CASSGAGENYGYTF. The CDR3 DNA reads TGTGCCAGCAGCGGGGCCGGGGAGAACTATGGCTACACCTTC.

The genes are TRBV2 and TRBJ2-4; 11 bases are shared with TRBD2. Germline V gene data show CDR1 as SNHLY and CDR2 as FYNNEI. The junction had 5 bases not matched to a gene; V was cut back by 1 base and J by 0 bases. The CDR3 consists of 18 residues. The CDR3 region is CASSEGSGGARAKNIQYF. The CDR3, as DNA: TGTGCCAGCAGTGAAGGTAGCGGGGGGGCCCGAGCCAAAAACATTCAGTACTTC.